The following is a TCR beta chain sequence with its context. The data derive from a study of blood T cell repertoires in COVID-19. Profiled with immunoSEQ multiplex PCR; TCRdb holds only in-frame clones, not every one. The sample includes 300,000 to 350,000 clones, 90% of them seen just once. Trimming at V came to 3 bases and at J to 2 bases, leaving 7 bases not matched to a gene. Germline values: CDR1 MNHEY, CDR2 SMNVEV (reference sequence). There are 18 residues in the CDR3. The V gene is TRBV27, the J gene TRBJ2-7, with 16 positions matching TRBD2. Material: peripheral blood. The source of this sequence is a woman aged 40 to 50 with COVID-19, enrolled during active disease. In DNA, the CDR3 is TGTGCCAGCAGTTTGACGGGACTAGCGGGAGGGCGGACCTACGAGCAGTACTTC. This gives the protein CASSLTGLAGGRTYEQYF.